A selection of T cell receptor beta chains follows, all from one sample in a study of CD8+ T cells in alopecia areata. The method was immunoSEQ multiplex PCR; TCRdb's version includes in-frame clones alone and lacks a portion of them. This sample has about 140,000 clones, with roughly half found just once. The starting material was CD4+ T cells sorted from blood, obtained at week 0. The source is a human donor with alopecia areata. The CDR3 runs from the conserved cysteine through the conserved F or W. Each record gives: D gene, V gene, clone size, J gene, CDR3 protein, CDR3 DNA. The D gene is left open where the match is weak. Some rows have no size entry. The others give once, few or many, or a class for an expanded clone.

-	TRBV29-1	-	TRBJ1-1	CSVGPGKAEAFF	TGCAGCGTTGGTCCGGGGAAAGCTGAAGCTTTCTTT
TRBD2	TRBV29-1	-	TRBJ2-5	CSVLAGEETQYF	TGCAGCGTCCTAGCGGGAGAAGAGACCCAGTACTTC
TRBD2	TRBV4-2	-	TRBJ2-5	CASSQVGTSGRAAETQYF	TGTGCCAGCAGCCAAGTCGGAACTAGCGGGAGGGCCGCGGAGACCCAGTACTTC
TRBD1	TRBV5-1	few	TRBJ1-1	CASSSTGPTEAFF	TGCGCCAGCAGCTCGACAGGGCCCACTGAAGCTTTCTTT
-	TRBV7-9	few	TRBJ2-5	CASSFTEVQETQYF	TGTGCCAGCAGCTTTACCGAGGTCCAAGAGACCCAGTACTTC
-	TRBV13	-	TRBJ2-7	CASSSGPEQYF	TGTGCCAGCAGCTCAGGGCCCGAGCAGTACTTC
-	TRBV6-6	once	TRBJ1-2	CASSYLSENGYTF	TGTGCCAGCAGTTACTTATCAGAAAATGGCTACACCTTC
-	TRBV15	once	TRBJ2-3	CATSRVTDTQYF	TGTGCCACCAGCAGAGTCACAGATACGCAGTATTTT
-	TRBV7-9	-	TRBJ2-5	CASSSLQETQYF	TGTGCCAGCAGCTCGCTCCAAGAGACTCAGTACTTC
-	TRBV6-5	-	TRBJ2-7	CASSSPRVYEQYF	TGTGCCAGCAGTTCCCCCAGAGTCTACGAGCAGTACTTC
-	TRBV5-1	-	TRBJ1-1	CASSQYTGPVMNTEAFF	TGCGCCAGCAGTCAATACACGGGTCCCGTCATGAACACTGAAGCTTTCTTT
-	TRBV29-1	-	TRBJ2-2	CSGRGPLNTGELFF	TGCAGCGGCCGCGGGCCACTGAACACCGGGGAGCTGTTTTTT
-	TRBV7-2	-	TRBJ2-1	CASSWTAYNEQFF	TGTGCCAGCAGCTGGACCGCGTACAATGAGCAGTTCTTC
-	TRBV29-1	few	TRBJ1-2	CSVEDRGGIYGYTF	TGCAGCGTTGAAGATCGAGGAGGGATCTATGGCTACACCTTC